This T cell receptor (beta chain) was sequenced for a study of T cell responses to AZD1222 COVID-19 vaccine. The V gene's germline CDR1 is WSHSY and CDR2 SAAADI. The CDR3 loop spans 16 amino acids. Unmatched junction bases numbered 8, after V lost 6 bases and J lost 0 bases. TCRdb's table, derived via immunoSEQ multiplex PCR, lists solely in-frame clones and lacks some. Among some 150,000 clones listed, 90% to 95% were seen once. The genes are TRBV10-2 and TRBJ2-1, with 7 positions matching TRBD2. This receptor was obtained from an adult in good health. Sequences were derived from peripheral blood, sampled on day 0 of MenACWY control vaccination. The CDR3: CASSQGLPRSYNEQFF. The CDR3 DNA follows: TGCGCCAGCAGCCAGGGACTACCGCGCTCCTACAATGAGCAGTTCTTC.